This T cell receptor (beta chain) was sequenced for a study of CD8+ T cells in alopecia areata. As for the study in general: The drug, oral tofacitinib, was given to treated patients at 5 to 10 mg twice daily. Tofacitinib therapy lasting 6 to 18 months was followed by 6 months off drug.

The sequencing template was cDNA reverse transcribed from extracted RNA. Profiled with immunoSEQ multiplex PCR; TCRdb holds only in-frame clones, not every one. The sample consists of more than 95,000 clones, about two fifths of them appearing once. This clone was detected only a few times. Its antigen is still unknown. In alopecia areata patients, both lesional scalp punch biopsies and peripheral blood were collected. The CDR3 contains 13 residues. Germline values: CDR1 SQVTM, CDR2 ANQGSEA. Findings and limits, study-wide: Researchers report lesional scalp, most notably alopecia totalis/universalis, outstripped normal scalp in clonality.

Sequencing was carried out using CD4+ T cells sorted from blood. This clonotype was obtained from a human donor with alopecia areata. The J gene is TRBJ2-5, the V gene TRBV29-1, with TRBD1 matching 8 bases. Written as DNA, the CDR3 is TGCACCACAACCCAGGGGGCGGGAGAGACCCAGTACTTC. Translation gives CTTTQGAGETQYF.